This T cell receptor (beta chain) was obtained from a study of somatic mutations in cytotoxic T cells in rheumatoid arthritis. Overall study context: Patients had less than 35 ml EDTA blood drawn right after diagnosis, before any treatment.

Details on this clone: Its antigen is still unknown.

The CDR3 loop spans 13 amino acids. V was cut by 2 bases and J by 3 bases, with 9 bases left in between. CDR1 SGHDT and CDR2 YYEEEE come from the germline V gene. Some clones are missing from TCRdb's copy, which holds only in-frame ones; the method was immunoSEQ multiplex PCR. The sample has 15,000 to 20,000 clones; more than 80% are singletons. Findings of the study overall: A slight TRBV07 underrepresentation in rheumatoid arthritis patients was reported without multiple-comparison adjustment. No age-related increase in CD8+ clonality was seen in healthy controls, but one was seen in rheumatoid arthritis patients.

The source is an adult with rheumatoid arthritis. The chain joins TRBV5-6 to TRBJ2-7, with D perhaps TRBD1 (6 bases). The specimen was CD8+ T cells sorted from blood. This CDR3 is CASSFGRGYEQYF. The CDR3 DNA reads as TGTGCCAGCAGCTTCGGCAGGGGCTACGAGCAGTACTTC.